This T cell receptor beta chain was recovered during a study of cytomegalovirus exposure and HLA in healthy donors (dated by TCRdb to 2016 to 2017). Concerning the study at large: In an earlier analysis of about 560 of the donors, 276 Gb of sequence data and 117 million unique TCR beta sequences from roughly 190 million T cells were reported. The T cell repertoires of 666 subjects were profiled by immunosequencing and related to cytomegalovirus serostatus. Rather than drawing on any new phenotypic data, the later analysis identified candidate immune exposures from TCR beta sequences and the way those sequences occurred across donors. Approximately 310 gigabases of sequencing data and approximately 85 million unique TCR sequences were included in an early release covering roughly 700 HLA-typed donors. The study was designed to test whether signatures of past pathogen exposure could be identified by cataloging public T cell receptors. Typing coverage differed by locus: A, B, C, DRB1 and DQB1 were typed in about 629-630 donors, DQA1 in about 500, DPA1 in nearly 610, and DPB1 in just under 490. All discovery cohort repertoires had been generated on a single sequencing platform. On average, roughly 240,000 unique TCR beta nucleotide sequences were sequenced per donor among 350 to 400 genotyped donors of the cohort, with about 19% of those sequences being non-productive. A later genetic analysis used genome-wide SNP genotypes for 398 of the 666 donors, treating that subset as a discovery cohort. Alongside the repertoire data, information on donor age, sex, ethnicity and CMV serostatus was compiled. Five DR-DQ haplotypes were handled as single units for association and clustering because linkage in the cohort was strong. Of the 300 to 450 genotyped donors, about 80% fell in the genetic ancestry cluster associated with self-reported Caucasian donors. To predict cytomegalovirus infection status, the study brought together high-throughput TCR immunosequencing, statistical association of individual TCRs with disease status, and machine learning. To study patterns of TCR occurrence, a later analysis re-analyzed previously published TCR beta repertoires from under 750 donors and added high-resolution HLA genotyping. An earlier analysis of some 500 of the donors applied high-throughput TCR beta sequencing to assess whether each TCR beta V gene segment acted as functional or pseudogenic. Along with the approximately 600-subject first cohort, a separate validation cohort of over a hundred different subjects was used. HLA typing included class I and class II loci at four-digit resolution. Paper-wide results and their limitations: Three of the identified cytomegalovirus-associated TCR beta chains were confirmed in vitro to be specific for cytomegalovirus antigens. The classifier was reported to diagnose cytomegalovirus status with high specificity and sensitivity in both the original and validation cohorts. Because HLA typing was missing for some donors at each locus, association tests included only the typed subset. While some public TCRs were present in many individuals, most TCR sequences turned up only very rarely across donors. The earlier analysis of approximately 560 of the donors excluded some 15 rarely observed V segments, including chromosome 9 orphons, because counts were too low. Assigning TCR associations to individual alleles was difficult when HLA alleles, especially DR and DQ, strongly co-occurred. Only TCR beta chains were sequenced in this cohort, and the absence of alpha or paired-chain data limited detectable features. In a later analysis, HLA-associated TCR beta chains were found to be more clonally expanded and to have lower generation probabilities than equally common non-associated chains. It was suggested by the authors that the approach could potentially be generalized to other disease states and immunological phenotypes. A further reported finding was that TCR beta sequences accurately predicted the HLA-A and HLA-B alleles for most subjects in the first cohort. Linkage disequilibrium might explain the correlated functional status among segregating V segments, but an unknown experimental factor could not be excluded. Sequencing depth was assumed to be roughly uniform across donors in the presence/absence analyses, though that assumption may not hold. Some IMGT-functional V segments, including TRBV6-2 and TRBV6-3, could not be told apart with the 87-base-pair reads, so those segments were excluded. Most CMV-associated TCR beta chains appeared to be HLA-restricted in a later analysis, and the HLA associations seemed to be driven largely by CMV exposure. In an earlier analysis of roughly 560 of the donors, most TCR beta V segments were observed in productive rearrangements about 87% or about 30% of the time, broadly matching IMGT annotations. A group of highly shared sequence variants was considered likely to be a technical artifact of the sequencing pipeline. Immune exposure information for the cohort was limited to CMV serostatus. At a false discovery rate of 0.05, a later analysis linked about 17,000 TCR beta sequences to specific HLA alleles. In the study, 150 to 200 TCR beta chains were listed as associated with cytomegalovirus. In a later analysis, the rate of TCR association differed among HLA loci, with DRB1 alleles having the most associated TCRs and HLA-C alleles having the fewest. In a later analysis, several top co-occurrence clusters were reported to appear linked to parvovirus B19, influenza, CMV and Epstein-Barr virus. In a later genetic analysis, fewer N-insertions in productive TCRs were reported among donors in an Asian-associated ancestry cluster than the 666-donor mean. V-gene and J-gene trimming of TCR beta chains was associated with a missense DCLRE1C variant in a later genetic analysis, and the association was replicated in an independent cohort.

Library preparation employed the immunoSEQ multiplex PCR assay. A mixture of 60 forward primers for TCR Vbeta segments and 13 reverse primers for TCR Jbeta segments was used in the multiplex PCR. The CDR3 region of rearranged TCR beta genes was amplified from genomic DNA by a multiplex PCR assay. The Illumina HiSeq System was used to sequence the amplified TCR beta libraries as 87-base-pair reads. In the original analysis: A later analysis tallied about 77 million unique TCR beta chains across the 550 to 850 repertoires, and about 12 million of those chains were shared by two or more donors. Raw reads were error-corrected and collapsed into unique sequences with a nearest-neighbor algorithm that merged closely related sequences to remove PCR and sequencing errors. V, D and J gene segments were assigned by aligning CDR3 sequences to IMGT reference sequences. For a sequence to be retained, a match of at least six nucleotides to both a V gene segment and a J gene segment was required. A rearrangement counted as productive if the CDR3 had no stop codons and remained in frame with V and J, and every other rearrangement counted as non-productive. CDR3 was defined by IMGT convention, running from the second conserved V-encoded cysteine to the conserved J-encoded phenylalanine. The earlier analysis of about 640 of the donors excluded any sequence lacking an unambiguous match to a single V gene segment. In an earlier analysis of 450 to 750 of the donors, a V segment was called functional when productive rearrangements were above 56.7%, and segregating when the standard deviation between donors exceeded 5%. A statistical classification framework was developed to diagnose cytomegalovirus status using the catalog of TCR beta chain sequences. V and J gene assignment, in a later analysis, came from comparing TCR nucleotide sequences with IMGT/GENE-DB human TR gene sequences. A later analysis assigned CDR3 sequences and most-parsimonious VDJ recombination scenarios with the TCRdist pipeline. In a later analysis, every TCR beta chain was defined by the combination of its CDR3 amino acid sequence and its V-gene family, and reads without a unique V-gene family were dropped. As a way to deal with suspected cross-contamination and a sequencing artifact, a later analysis dropped under 600 nucleotide sequences that were highly shared and had low generation probability. A later analysis calculated a clonal expansion index for each public chain from normalized within-repertoire ranks of inferred template counts. In a later analysis, generation probabilities were computed with a VDJ recombination model fitted to out-of-frame rearrangements, and the resulting probabilities were checked against IGoR. Hypergeometric tests were used in a later analysis to score TCR-TCR, TCR-HLA and TCR-CMV co-occurrence, with a repertoire-size bias correction applied to the TCR pairs. False discovery rates were estimated in a later analysis by permuting HLA or CMV assignments 20 times. In a later analysis, co-occurring TCRs were grouped using DBSCAN, with TCRdist sequence similarity added in when clustering inside HLA-allele-positive subsets. Repertoires with fewer than 30,000 or more than 120,000 public chains, plus five repertoires with anomalous nucleotide sharing, were excluded from co-occurrence clustering. The table comes from immuneACCESS by way of TCRdb, which keeps in-frame sequences with V and J called. Part of the clones is missing from these tables; in studies checked, under half for an unresolved V gene and the rest for unknown reasons. That table gives V, J and clone size, and the DNA gave D and trimming. Recorded for this sample are about 120,000 clones; approximately 74% of them occurred a single time. Together, the top ten hold roughly 4.2% of the sample.

In total, 500 to 700 healthy bone marrow donors made up the cohort. At the time of sampling, all cohort members were nominally healthy, though unrecorded immune exposures were likely present. The donor tested CMV seropositive and was one of the 289 seropositive cohort members. A peripheral blood sample was collected from each donor, and TCR beta sequencing was performed on peripheral blood mononuclear cells. Genomic DNA extraction from the blood cell samples was performed with the Qiagen DNeasy Blood Extraction Kit. Spanning cysteine to phenylalanine, the CDR3 consists of 16 amino acids. Only the CDR3 portion is preserved as DNA: 48 bases, with reading frame beginning at the first base. Reading the germline V gene gives CDR1 MNHEY and CDR2 SVGAGI. Relative to germline, V is missing 0 bases and J is missing 12 bases, with 14 bases of the junction outside any gene match. As for this clone: No cognate antigen has been identified for it. Base qualities are missing; no much larger clone stands one base away.

The receptor comes from a woman between 40 and 55 years old in good health and CMV-seropositive. The sequenced material came from PBMCs. The chain is assembled from TRBV6-5 and TRBJ1-2; 9 central nucleotides agree with TRBD1. This receptor carries the CDR3 CASSYSVPGQGLPDTF. The DNA sequence is given as TGTGCCAGCAGTTACTCCGTACCGGGACAGGGACTGCCTGACACCTTC.